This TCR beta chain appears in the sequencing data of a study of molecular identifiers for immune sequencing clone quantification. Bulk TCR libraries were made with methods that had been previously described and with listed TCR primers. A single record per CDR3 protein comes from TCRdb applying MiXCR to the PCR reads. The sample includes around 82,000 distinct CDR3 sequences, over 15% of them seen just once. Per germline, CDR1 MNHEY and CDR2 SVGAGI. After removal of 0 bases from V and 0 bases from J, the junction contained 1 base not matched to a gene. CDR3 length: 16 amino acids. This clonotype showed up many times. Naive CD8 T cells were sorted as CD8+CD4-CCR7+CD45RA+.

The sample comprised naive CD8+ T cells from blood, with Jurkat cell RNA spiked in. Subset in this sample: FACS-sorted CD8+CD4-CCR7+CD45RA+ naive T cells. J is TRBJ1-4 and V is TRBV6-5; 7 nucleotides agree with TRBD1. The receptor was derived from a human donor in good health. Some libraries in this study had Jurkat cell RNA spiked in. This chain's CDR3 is CASSYSGTATNEKLFF. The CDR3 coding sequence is TGTGCCAGCAGTTACTCAGGGACAGCAACTAATGAAAAACTGTTTTTT.